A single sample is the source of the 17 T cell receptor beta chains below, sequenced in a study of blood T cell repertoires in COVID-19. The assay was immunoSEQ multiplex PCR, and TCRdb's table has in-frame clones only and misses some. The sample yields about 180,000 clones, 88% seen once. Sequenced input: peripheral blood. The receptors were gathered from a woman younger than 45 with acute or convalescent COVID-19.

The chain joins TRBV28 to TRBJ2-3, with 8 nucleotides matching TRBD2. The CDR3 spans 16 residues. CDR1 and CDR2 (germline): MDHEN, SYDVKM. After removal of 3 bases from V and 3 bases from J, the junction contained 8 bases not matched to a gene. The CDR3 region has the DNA TGTGCCAGCAGTTTGAGGCGGCTAGCGGGTACAGATACGCAGTATTTT. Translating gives CASSLRRLAGTDTQYF.

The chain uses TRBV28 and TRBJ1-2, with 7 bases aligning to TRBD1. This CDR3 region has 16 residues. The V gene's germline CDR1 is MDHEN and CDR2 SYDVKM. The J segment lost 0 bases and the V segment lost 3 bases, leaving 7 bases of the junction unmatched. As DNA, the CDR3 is TGTGCCAGCAGTTTGTGGAGGGGGCAGCCTAACTATGGCTACACCTTC. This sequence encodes CASSLWRGQPNYGYTF.

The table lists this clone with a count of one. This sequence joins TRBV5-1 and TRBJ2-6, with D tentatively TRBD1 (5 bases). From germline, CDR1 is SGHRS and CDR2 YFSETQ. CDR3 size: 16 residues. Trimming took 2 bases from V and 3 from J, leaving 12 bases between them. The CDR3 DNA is TGCGCCAGCAGCTTCGGACATACGGATGGGGCCAACGTCCTGACTTTC. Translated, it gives CASSFGHTDGANVLTF.

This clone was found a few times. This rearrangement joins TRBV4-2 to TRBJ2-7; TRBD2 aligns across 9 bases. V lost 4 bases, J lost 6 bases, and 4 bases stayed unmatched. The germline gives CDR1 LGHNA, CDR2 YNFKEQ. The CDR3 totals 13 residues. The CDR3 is CASSREREAEQYF. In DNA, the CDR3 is TGTGCCAGCAGCCGAGAGCGGGAGGCCGAGCAGTACTTC.

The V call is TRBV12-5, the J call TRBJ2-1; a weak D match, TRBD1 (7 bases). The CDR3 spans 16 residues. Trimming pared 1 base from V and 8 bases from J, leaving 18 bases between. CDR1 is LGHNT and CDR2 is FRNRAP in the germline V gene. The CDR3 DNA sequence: TGTGCTAGTGGTTTGGCCAGGGACAGTAGGGGGGATGAGCAGTTCTTC. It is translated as CASGLARDSRGDEQFF.

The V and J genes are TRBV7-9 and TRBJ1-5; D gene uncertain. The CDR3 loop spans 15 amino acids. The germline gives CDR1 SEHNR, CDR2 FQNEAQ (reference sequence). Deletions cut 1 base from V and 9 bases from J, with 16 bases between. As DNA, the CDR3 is TGTGCCAGCAGCTTAGGGGATAGGGAGATAGGGCCCCAGCATTTT. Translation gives CASSLGDREIGPQHF.

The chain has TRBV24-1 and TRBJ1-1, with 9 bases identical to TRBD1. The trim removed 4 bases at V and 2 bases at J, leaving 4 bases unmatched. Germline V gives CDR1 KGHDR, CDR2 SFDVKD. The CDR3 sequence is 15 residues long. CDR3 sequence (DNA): TGTGCCACCAGTGACCCGACAGGGGGAAACACTGAAGCTTTCTTT. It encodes CATSDPTGGNTEAFF.

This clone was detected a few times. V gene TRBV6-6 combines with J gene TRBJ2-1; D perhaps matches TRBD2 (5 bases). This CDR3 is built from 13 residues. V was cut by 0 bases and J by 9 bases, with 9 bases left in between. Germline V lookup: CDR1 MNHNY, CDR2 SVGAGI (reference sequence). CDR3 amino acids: CASSYSEGLEQFF. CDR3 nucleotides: TGTGCCAGCAGTTACTCAGAGGGTCTTGAGCAGTTCTTC.

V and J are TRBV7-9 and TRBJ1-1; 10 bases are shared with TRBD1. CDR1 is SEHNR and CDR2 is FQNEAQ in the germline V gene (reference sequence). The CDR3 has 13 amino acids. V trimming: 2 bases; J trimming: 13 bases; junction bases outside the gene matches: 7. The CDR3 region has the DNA TGTGCCAGCAGCTTAATGGGACAGGGGTTTGTTTTCTTT. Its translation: CASSLMGQGFVFF.

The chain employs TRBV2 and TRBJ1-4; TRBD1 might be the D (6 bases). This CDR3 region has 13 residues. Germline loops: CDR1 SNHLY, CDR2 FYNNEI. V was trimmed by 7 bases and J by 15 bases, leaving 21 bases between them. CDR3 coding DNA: TGTGCCAGCAAGGGGGAAGGCGGCCGGGTTTTGTTTTTT. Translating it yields CASKGEGGRVLFF.

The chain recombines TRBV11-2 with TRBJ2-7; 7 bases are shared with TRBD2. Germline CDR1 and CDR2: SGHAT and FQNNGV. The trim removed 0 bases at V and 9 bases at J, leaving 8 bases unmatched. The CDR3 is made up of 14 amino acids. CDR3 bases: TGTGCCAGCAGCTTAGATAACGCCCCGGGAGGGCAGTACTTC. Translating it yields CASSLDNAPGGQYF.

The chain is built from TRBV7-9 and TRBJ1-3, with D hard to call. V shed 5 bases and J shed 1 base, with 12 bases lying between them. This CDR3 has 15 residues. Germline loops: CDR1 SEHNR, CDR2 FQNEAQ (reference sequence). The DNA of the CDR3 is TGTGCCAGCAGCCTTAGCGGTAGTTCTGGAAACACCATATATTTT. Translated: CASSLSGSSGNTIYF.

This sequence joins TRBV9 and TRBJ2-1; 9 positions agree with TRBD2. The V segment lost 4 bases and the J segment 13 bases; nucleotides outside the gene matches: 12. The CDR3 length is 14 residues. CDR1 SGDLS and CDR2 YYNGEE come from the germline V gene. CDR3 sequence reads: CASSPRGEREVQFF. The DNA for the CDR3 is TGTGCCAGCAGCCCTCGAGGGGAGCGGGAGGTTCAGTTCTTC.

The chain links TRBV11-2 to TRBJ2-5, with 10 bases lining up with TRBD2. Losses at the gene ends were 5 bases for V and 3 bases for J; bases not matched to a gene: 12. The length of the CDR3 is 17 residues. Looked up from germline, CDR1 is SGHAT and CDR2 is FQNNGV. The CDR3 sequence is CASSLTQGLAGEETQYF. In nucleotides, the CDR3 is TGTGCCAGCAGCCTTACTCAGGGGCTAGCGGGGGAAGAGACCCAGTACTTC.

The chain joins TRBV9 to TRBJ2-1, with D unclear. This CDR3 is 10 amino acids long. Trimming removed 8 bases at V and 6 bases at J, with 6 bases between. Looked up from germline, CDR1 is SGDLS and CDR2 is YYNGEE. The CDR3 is CARLGNEQFF. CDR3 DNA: TGTGCCAGGCTAGGCAATGAGCAGTTCTTC.

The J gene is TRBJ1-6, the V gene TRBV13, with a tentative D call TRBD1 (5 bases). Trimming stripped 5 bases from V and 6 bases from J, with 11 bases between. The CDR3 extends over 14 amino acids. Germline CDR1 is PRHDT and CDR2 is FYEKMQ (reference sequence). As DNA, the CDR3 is TGTGCCAGCAGCGTCCGGGACTCTAATTCACCCCTCCACTTT. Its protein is CASSVRDSNSPLHF.

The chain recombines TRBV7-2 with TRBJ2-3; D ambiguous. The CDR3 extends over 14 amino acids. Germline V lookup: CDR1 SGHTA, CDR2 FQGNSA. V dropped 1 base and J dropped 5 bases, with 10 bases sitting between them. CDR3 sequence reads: CASSLGSFGDTQYF. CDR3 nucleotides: TGTGCCAGCAGCTTAGGAAGTTTCGGAGATACGCAGTATTTT. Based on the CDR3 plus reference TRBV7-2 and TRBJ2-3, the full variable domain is GAGVSQSPSNKVTEKGKDVELRCDPISGHTALYWYRQSLGQGLEFLIYFQGNSAPDKSGLPSDRFSAERTGGSVSTLTIQRTQQEDSAVYLCASSLGSFGDTQYFGPGTRLTVL.